This TCR beta chain was observed in a study of human T cells and chemical hapten exposure. Study-wide background: Sensitization involved placing 2% DPC onto a 2 cm by 2 cm region of upper inner arm skin. Each patient's scalp received weekly diphenylcyclopropenone throughout the roughly 25-week study. Study results and limitations: Compared to controls, expanded TCRs made significantly more large clusters of similar CDR3s.

With V trimmed by 0 bases and J by 2 bases, 7 bases remained unmatched. Germline values: CDR1 SGHVS, CDR2 FQNEAQ. The CDR3 sequence is 20 residues long. Per the original data handling: Sampled TCR counts reached a median of roughly 100,000 per sample, with values ranging from about 20,000 to 750,000. In TCRdb, the RACE reads were re-called with MiXCR into one record per CDR3 protein. The V and J calls reflect TCRdb's pipeline rather than the authors' work. The profile covers tens of thousands of distinct CDR3 sequences, with approximately 3.5% appearing a single time and approximately 7.1% taken by the ten largest. This sample's time point: patch test 2, 6 weeks after DPC sensitization. The treatment: therapeutic diphenylcyclopropenone sensitization with weekly scalp DPC. As for this clonotype: Its antigen is unknown.

Here the sequenced sample was whole blood, taken in connection with sensitization to the hapten diphenylcyclopropenone (DPC). The genes are TRBV7-8 and TRBJ2-4; TRBD2 agrees at 16 bases. The receptor was derived from a man between 40 and 49 years old with alopecia areata. Some clones in this sample may be carry-over from other donors' samples. The CDR3 sequence: CASSLAGLAGGGGPKNIQYF. DNA of the CDR3: TGTGCCAGCAGCTTAGCGGGACTAGCGGGAGGGGGGGGGCCCAAAAACATTCAGTACTTC.